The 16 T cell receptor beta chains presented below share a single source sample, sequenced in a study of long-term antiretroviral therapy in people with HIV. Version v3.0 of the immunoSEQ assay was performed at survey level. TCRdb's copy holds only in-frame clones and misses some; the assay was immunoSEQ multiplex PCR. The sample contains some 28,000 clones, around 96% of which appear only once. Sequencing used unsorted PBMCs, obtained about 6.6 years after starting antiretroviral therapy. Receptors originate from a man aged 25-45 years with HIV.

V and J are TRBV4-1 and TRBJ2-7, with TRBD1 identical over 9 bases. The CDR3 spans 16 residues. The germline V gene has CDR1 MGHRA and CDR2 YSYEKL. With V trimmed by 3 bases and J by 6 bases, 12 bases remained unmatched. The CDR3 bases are TGCGCCAGCAGCCATCAACCGACCGGGACAGGGAGCGAGCAGTACTTC. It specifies CASSHQPTGTGSEQYF.

CDR3 sequence (DNA): TGTGCCAGCAGCTTGGTAATGGGTTTGGACACTGAAGCTTTCTTT. Its translation: CASSLVMGLDTEAFF. This chain connects TRBV5-4 to TRBJ1-1; D unresolved. The V gene lost 0 bases and the J gene lost 3 bases, with 12 bases spanning the gap. CDR1 SGHNT and CDR2 YYREEE come from the germline V gene (reference sequence). This CDR3 has 15 amino acids.

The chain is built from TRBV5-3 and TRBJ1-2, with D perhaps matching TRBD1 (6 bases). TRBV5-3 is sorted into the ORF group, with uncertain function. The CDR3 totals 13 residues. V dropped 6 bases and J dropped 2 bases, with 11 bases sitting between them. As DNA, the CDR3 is TGTGCCAGAAACCACAGGGCCAACTATGGCTACACCTTC. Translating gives CARNHRANYGYTF.

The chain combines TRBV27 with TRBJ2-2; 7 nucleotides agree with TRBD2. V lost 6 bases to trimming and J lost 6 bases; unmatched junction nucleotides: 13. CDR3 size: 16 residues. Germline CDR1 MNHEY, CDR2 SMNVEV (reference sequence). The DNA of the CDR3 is TGTGCCAGCAGGCCGGGGGGTAGGAGAAATGCCGGGGAGCTGTTTTTT. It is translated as CASRPGGRRNAGELFF.

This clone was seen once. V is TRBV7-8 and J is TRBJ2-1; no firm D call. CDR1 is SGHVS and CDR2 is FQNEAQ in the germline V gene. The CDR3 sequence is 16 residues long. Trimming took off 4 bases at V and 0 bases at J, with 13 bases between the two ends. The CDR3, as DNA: TGTGCCAGCAGCTACCTAGAGATTTCCTCCTACAATGAGCAGTTCTTC. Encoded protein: CASSYLEISSYNEQFF. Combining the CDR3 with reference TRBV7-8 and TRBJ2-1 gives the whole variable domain GAGVSQSPRYKVAKRGQDVALRCDPISGHVSLFWYQQALGQGPEFLTYFQNEAQLDKSGLPSDRFFAERPEGSVSTLKIQRTQQEDSAVYLCASSYLEISSYNEQFFGPGTRLTVL.

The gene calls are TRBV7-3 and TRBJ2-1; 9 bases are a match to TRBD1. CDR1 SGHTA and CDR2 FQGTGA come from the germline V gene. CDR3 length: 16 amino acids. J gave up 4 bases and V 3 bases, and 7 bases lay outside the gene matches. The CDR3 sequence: CASSLGQGLVYNEQFF. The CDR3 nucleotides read TGTGCCAGCAGCTTGGGACAGGGCCTTGTATACAATGAGCAGTTCTTC.

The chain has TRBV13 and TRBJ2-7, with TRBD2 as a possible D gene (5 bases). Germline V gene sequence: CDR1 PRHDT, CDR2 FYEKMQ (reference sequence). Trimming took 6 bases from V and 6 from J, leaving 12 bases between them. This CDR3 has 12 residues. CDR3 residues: CASSPRSGEQYF. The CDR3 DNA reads TGTGCCAGCAGTCCGAGGAGCGGCGAGCAGTACTTC.

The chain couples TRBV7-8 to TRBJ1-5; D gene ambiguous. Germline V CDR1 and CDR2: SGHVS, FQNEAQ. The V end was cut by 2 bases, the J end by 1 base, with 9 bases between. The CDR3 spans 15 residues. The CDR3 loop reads CASSLTVGSNQPQHF. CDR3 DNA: TGTGCCAGCAGCTTAACAGTGGGGAGCAATCAGCCCCAGCATTTT.

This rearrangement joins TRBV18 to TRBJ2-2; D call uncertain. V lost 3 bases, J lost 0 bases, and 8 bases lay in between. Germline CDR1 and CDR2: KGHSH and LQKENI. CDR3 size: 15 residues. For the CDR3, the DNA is TGTGCCAGCTCACCGAGCAGCGCGAACACCGGGGAGCTGTTTTTT. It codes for CASSPSSANTGELFF.

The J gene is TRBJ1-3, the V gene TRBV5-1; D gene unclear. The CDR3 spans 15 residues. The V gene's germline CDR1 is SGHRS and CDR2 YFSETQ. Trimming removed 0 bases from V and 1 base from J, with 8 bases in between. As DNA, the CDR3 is TGCGCCAGCAGCTTGGGTCACAGATCTGGAAACACCATATATTTT. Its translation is CASSLGHRSGNTIYF. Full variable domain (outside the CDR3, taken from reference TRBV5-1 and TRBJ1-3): KAGVTQTPRYLIKTRGQQVTLSCSPISGHRSVSWYQQTPGQGLQFLFEYFSETQRNKGNFPGRFSGRQFSNSRSEMNVSTLELGDSALYLCASSLGHRSGNTIYFGEGSWLTVV.

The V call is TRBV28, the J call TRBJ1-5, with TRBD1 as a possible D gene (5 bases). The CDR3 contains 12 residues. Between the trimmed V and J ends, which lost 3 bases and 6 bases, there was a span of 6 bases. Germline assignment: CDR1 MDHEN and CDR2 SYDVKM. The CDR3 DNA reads TGTGCCAGCAGTTTCCAGGGTCAGCCCCAGCATTTT. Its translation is CASSFQGQPQHF. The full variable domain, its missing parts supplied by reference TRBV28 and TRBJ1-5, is DVKVTQSSRYLVKRTGEKVFLECVQDMDHENMFWYRQDPGLGLRLIYFSYDVKMKEKGDIPEGYSVSREKKERFSLILESASTNQTSMYLCASSFQGQPQHFGDGTRLSIL.

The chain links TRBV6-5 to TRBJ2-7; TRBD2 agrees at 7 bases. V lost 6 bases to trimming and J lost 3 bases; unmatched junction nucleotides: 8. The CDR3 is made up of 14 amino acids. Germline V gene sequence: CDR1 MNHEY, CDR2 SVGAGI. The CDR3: CASSQGTTSYEQYF. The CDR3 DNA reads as TGTGCCAGCAGCCAAGGGACTACCAGCTACGAGCAGTACTTC.

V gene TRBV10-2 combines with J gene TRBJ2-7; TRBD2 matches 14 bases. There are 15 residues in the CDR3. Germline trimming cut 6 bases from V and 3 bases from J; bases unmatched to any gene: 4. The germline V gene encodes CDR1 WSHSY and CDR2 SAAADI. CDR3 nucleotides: TGCGCCAGCAGAGGGACTAGCGGGGGCTTCTACGAGCAGTACTTC. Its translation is CASRGTSGGFYEQYF.

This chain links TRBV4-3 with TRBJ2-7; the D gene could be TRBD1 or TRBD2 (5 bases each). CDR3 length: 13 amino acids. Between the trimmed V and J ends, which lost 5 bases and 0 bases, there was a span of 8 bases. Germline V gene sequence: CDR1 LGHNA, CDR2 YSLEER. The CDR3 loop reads CASSWDRSYEQYF. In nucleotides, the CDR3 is TGCGCCAGCAGCTGGGACCGCTCCTACGAGCAGTACTTC.

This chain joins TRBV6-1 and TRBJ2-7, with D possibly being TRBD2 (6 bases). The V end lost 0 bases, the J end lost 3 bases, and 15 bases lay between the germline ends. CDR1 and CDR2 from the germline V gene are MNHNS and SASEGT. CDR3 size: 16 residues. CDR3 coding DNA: TGTGCCAGCAGTGAAGCGGGTTCCGGTAGCGGCTACGAGCAGTACTTC. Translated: CASSEAGSGSGYEQYF.

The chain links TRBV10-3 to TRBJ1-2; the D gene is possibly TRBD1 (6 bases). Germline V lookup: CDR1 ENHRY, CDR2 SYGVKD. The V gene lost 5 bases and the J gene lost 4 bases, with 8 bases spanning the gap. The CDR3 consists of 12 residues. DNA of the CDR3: TGTGCCATCAGTCAGGGGACCTATGGCTACACCTTC. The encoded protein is CAISQGTYGYTF.